The following is a TCR beta chain sequence with its context. Its antigen is unknown. Clones were sequenced by immunoSEQ multiplex PCR, and TCRdb holds only the in-frame ones, with some missing. The data contain 35,000 to 50,000 clones, 92% of them singletons. The CDR3 loop spans 18 amino acids. The V end lost 3 bases, the J end lost 0 bases, and 18 bases lay between the germline ends. Germline CDR1 is KGHSH and CDR2 is LQKENI. This sample was included in a study of cytomegalovirus exposure and HLA in healthy donors. Regarding the study as a whole: Through in vitro validation, a few CMV-associated chains were shown to be specific for CMV antigens. Most TCR sequences showed up rarely, but some public TCRs showed up in many donors. Reportedly, cytomegalovirus status was diagnosed with high sensitivity and specificity.

This TCR was sampled from a young man in good health and CMV-seronegative. The J gene is TRBJ2-1, the V gene TRBV18; the D gene is possibly TRBD2 (5 bases). Sequenced material: PBMCs. The CDR3 sequence is CASSPGREDLSSYNEQFF. The CDR3 nucleotides read TGTGCCAGCTCACCTGGTCGAGAGGACTTGTCCTCCTACAATGAGCAGTTCTTC.